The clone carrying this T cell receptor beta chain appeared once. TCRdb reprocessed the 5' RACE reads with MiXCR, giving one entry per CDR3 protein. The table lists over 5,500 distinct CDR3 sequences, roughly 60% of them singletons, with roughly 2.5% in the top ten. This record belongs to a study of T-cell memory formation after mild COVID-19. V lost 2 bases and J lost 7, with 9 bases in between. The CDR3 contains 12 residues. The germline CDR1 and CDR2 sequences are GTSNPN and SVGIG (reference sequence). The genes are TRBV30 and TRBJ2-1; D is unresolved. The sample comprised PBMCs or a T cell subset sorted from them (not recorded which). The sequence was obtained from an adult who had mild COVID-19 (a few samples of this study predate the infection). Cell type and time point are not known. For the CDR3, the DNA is TGTGCCTGGAGTCGAATAGGAAATGAGCAGTTCTTC. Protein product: CAWSRIGNEQFF.